Following are 8 T cell receptor beta chains from one sample sequenced in a study of Ad26.COV2.S vaccination and SARS-CoV-2 variants. TCRdb's copy holds only in-frame clones and misses some; the assay was immunoSEQ multiplex PCR. The sample records 150,000 to 200,000 clones, roughly 87% being singletons. The material sequenced was peripheral blood, taken after recovery from COVID-19. The receptors originated from a human donor who had recovered from COVID-19.

This clone was detected a few times. The rearrangement joins TRBV18 to TRBJ2-7, with 8 bases fitting TRBD1. The CDR3 spans 16 residues. Germline assignment: CDR1 KGHSH and CDR2 LQKENI. V was clipped by 3 bases and J by 2 bases; unmatched bases: 9. The CDR3 sequence is CASSPSRDRGTYEQYF. CDR3 DNA: TGTGCCAGCTCACCGTCGCGAGACAGGGGAACCTACGAGCAGTACTTC. The variable domain in full, with the rest retrieved from reference TRBV18 and TRBJ2-7, is NAGVMQNPRHLVRRRGQEARLRCSPMKGHSHVYWYRQLPEEGLKFMVYLQKENIIDESGMPKERFSAEFPKEGPSILRIQQVVRGDSAAYFCASSPSRDRGTYEQYFGPGTRLTVT.

This clone occurred once. This chain uses TRBV6-4 with TRBJ2-6, with D unresolved. V was pared by 2 bases and J by 2 bases, with 10 bases between. CDR1 MRHNA and CDR2 SNTAGT come from the germline V gene. The CDR3 contains 16 residues. CDR3 DNA sequence: TGTGCCAGCAGTGACAGTGCCCTAACTGGGGCCAACGTCCTGACTTTC. Its translation: CASSDSALTGANVLTF.

The chain has TRBV10-1 and TRBJ2-2; D is uncertain. Trimming left V 4 bases short and J 5 bases short, with 5 bases between. Germline CDR1 and CDR2: WNHNN and SYGVQD (reference sequence). CDR3 size: 12 residues. CDR3 nucleotide sequence: TGCGCCAGCAGTGGTGGGACCGGGGAGCTGTTTTTT. Protein: CASSGGTGELFF.

The rearrangement joins TRBV5-5 to TRBJ2-7; tentatively, D is TRBD1 or TRBD2 (6 bases each). The CDR3 spans 15 residues. Germline V gene data show CDR1 as SGHKS and CDR2 as YYEKEE (reference sequence). The V gene lost 3 bases and the J gene lost 5 bases, with 18 bases spanning the gap. The CDR3 DNA reads TGTGCCAGCAGCTGGGAGGTCCAGGGGTATAACGAGCAGTACTTC. It specifies CASSWEVQGYNEQYF.

DNA for the CDR3: TGTGCCAGCAGCTTAGTGGTAGGGGTGAGGGGCTACACCTTC. Its protein product is CASSLVVGVRGYTF. The rearrangement joins TRBV11-2 to TRBJ1-2, with a tentative D call TRBD1 (5 bases). Trimming cost V 1 base and J 8 bases, with 14 bases left between them. The CDR3 loop spans 14 amino acids. Germline V gives CDR1 SGHAT, CDR2 FQNNGV.

The chain employs TRBV13 and TRBJ2-1, with a possible D match to TRBD2 (5 bases). Deletions cut 0 bases from V and 1 base from J, with 10 bases between. The length of the CDR3 is 16 residues. Germline CDR1 PRHDT, CDR2 FYEKMQ (reference sequence). Here the CDR3 reads CASSLGLATSYNEQFF. In DNA, the CDR3 is TGTGCCAGCAGCTTAGGGCTAGCAACGTCCTACAATGAGCAGTTCTTC.

A single count supports this clone. The gene calls are TRBV6-5 and TRBJ2-5; the D gene is possibly TRBD1 (5 bases). Trimming cost V 0 bases and J 5 bases, with 10 bases left between them. CDR3 size: 14 residues. Germline V gene lookup returns CDR1 MNHEY and CDR2 SVGAGI. This CDR3 is CASSYSAGKETQYF. CDR3 nucleotides: TGTGCCAGCAGTTACTCGGCAGGGAAGGAGACCCAGTACTTC.

The gene calls are TRBV19 and TRBJ2-2; D not certain. Per the germline V gene, CDR1 is LNHDA and CDR2 is SQIVND (reference sequence). The CDR3 consists of 11 residues. Trimming stripped 1 base from V and 11 bases from J, with 5 bases between. The CDR3 DNA is TGTGCCAGTAGTATAGTGGACGAGCTGTTTTTT. Translation gives CASSIVDELFF.